This entry is about one TCR beta chain. One junction end disagrees with the germline gene, perhaps due to a read error. These data are taken from a study of regulatory T cells in long-lasting Graves disease. The germline gives CDR1 GTSNPN, CDR2 SVGIG (reference sequence). CDR3 length: 13 amino acids. Time point specified: persistent/refractory GD, antithyroid drugs over 5 years with positive TRAb. From PBMCs, RNA was extracted and then used to make the TCR library. Collection of peripheral blood (nine milliliters) was done using EDTA tubes. Libraries of TCR beta came from iRepertoire HTBI primers plus Arm-PCR of CDR3 regions. TCRdb reanalysed the multiplex PCR reads using MiXCR and keeps one entry per CDR3 protein. The table shows roughly 400,000 distinct CDR3 sequences, with under 25% occurring only once.

The material sequenced was peripheral blood mononuclear cells (PBMCs), taken when the disease was refractory, from a patient treated with antithyroid drugs. The TCR originated in a female donor with Graves disease. The chain joins TRBV30 to TRBJ1-1, with D uncertain. CDR3 coding DNA: TGTGCCAGGAGCCCCTCCAGAGGGACTGAAGCTTTCTTT. Translation gives CARSPSRGTEAFF.